Included here is one T cell receptor (beta chain) sequence, with context. Its specificity is unknown. Per the germline V gene, CDR1 is SGDLS and CDR2 is YYNGEE. This CDR3 comprises 17 residues. Trimming stripped 0 bases from V and 0 bases from J, with 13 bases between. The sample is drawn from a study of OX40 agonist ivuxolimab in advanced cancers. Researchers took blood at baseline, on cycle 4 day 1, and on cycle 7 day 1. Sequenced by immunoSEQ multiplex PCR; TCRdb stores in-frame clones only, minus some. The sample records some 57,000 clones, around 92% being singletons. Whole-study findings and limits: Antigen specificity remained undetermined for the expanded peripheral T cells.

This receptor was identified in an adult with an advanced solid tumor such as melanoma, head and neck, liver or kidney cancer. The J gene is TRBJ1-3, the V gene TRBV9; maybe TRBD1 (5 bases). The specimen comprised CD4+ or CD8+ T cells sorted from blood, sampled in a trial of the OX40 agonist ivuxolimab. CDR3 amino acids: CASSVDGTESSGNTIYF. The CDR3 DNA sequence: TGTGCCAGCAGCGTAGATGGGACTGAGAGCTCTGGAAACACCATATATTTT.